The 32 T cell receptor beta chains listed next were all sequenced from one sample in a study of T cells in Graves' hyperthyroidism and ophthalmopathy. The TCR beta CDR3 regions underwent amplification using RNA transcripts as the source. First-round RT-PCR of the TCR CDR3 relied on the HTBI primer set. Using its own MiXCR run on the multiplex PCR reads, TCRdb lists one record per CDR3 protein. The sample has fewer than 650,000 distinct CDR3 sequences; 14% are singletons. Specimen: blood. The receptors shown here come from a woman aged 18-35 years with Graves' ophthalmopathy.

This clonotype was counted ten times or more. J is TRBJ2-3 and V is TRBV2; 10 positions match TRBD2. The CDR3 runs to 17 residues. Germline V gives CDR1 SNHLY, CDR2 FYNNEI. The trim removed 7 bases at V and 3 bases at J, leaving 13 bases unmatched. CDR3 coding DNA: TGTGCCAGCAAAGCCGTGGTAGCGGGAGGTAGGACAGATACGCAGTATTTT. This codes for CASKAVVAGGRTDTQYF.

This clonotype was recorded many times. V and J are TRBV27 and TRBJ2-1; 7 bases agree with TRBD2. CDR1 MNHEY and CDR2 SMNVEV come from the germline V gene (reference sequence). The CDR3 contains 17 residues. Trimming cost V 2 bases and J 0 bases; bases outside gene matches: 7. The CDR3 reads CASSLNLAGNSYNEQFF. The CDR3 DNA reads TGTGCCAGCAGTTTAAACTTAGCGGGCAACTCCTACAATGAGCAGTTCTTC.

Here the CDR3 reads CASTKRQGWTDTQYF. The CDR3 coding sequence is TGTGCCAGCACCAAACGACAGGGATGGACAGATACGCAGTATTTT. V and J are TRBV5-5 and TRBJ2-3, with 7 bases identical to TRBD1. This CDR3 has 15 residues. The trim removed 6 bases at V and 3 bases at J, leaving 10 bases unmatched. The germline gives CDR1 SGHKS, CDR2 YYEKEE (reference sequence).

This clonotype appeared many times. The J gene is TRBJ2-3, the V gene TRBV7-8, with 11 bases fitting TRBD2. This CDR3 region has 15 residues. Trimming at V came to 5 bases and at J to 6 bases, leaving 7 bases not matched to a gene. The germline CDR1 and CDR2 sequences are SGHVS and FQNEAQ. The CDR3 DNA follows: TGTGCCAGCAGCCTTACTAGCGGGAGTCCCGATACGCAGTATTTT. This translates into CASSLTSGSPDTQYF. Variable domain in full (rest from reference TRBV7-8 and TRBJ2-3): GAGVSQSPRYKVAKRGQDVALRCDPISGHVSLFWYQQALGQGPEFLTYFQNEAQLDKSGLPSDRFFAERPEGSVSTLKIQRTQQEDSAVYLCASSLTSGSPDTQYFGPGTRLTVL.

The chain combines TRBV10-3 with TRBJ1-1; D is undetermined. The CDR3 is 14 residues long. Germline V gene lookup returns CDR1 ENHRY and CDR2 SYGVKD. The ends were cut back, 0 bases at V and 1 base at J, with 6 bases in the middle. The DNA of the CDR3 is TGTGCCATCAGTGAGTCGACACAGAACACTGAAGCTTTCTTT. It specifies CAISESTQNTEAFF.

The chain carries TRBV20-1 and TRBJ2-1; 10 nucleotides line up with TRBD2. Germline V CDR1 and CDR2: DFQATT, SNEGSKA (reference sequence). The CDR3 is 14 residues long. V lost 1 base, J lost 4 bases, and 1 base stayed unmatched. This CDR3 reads CSARVSGRYNEQFF. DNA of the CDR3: TGCAGTGCTAGAGTTAGCGGGAGGTACAATGAGCAGTTCTTC.

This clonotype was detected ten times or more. The CDR3 DNA reads TGTGCCAGCAGCCCCCCCCAGGGTGGGAACAATGAGCAGTTCTTC. Protein sequence: CASSPPQGGNNEQFF. The chain is built from TRBV6-2 or TRBV6-3 and TRBJ2-1, with D maybe TRBD1 (5 bases). Germline CDR1 is MNHEY and CDR2 is SVGEGT. With 6 bases removed from V and 5 bases from J, the gap between germline ends came to 17 bases. The CDR3 length is 15 residues.

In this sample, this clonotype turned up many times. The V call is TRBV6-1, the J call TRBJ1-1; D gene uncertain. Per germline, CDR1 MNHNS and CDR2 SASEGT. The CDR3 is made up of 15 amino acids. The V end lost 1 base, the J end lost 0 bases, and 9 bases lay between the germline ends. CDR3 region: CASSEDSFMNTEAFF. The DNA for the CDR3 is TGTGCCAGCAGTGAAGACTCTTTCATGAACACTGAAGCTTTCTTT.

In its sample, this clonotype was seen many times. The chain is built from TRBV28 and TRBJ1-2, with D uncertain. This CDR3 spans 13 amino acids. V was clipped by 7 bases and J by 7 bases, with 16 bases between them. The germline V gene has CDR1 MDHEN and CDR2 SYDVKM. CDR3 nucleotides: TGTGCCAGCAATTTTAACCTTCGCACTGGCTACACCTTC. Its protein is CASNFNLRTGYTF.

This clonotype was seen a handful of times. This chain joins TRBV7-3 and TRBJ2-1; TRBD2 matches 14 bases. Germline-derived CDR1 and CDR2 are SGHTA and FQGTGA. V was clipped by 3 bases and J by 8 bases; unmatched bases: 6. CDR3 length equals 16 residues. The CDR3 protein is CASSLGLAGEGDEQFF. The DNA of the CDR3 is TGTGCCAGCAGCTTGGGACTAGCGGGAGAGGGGGATGAGCAGTTCTTC.

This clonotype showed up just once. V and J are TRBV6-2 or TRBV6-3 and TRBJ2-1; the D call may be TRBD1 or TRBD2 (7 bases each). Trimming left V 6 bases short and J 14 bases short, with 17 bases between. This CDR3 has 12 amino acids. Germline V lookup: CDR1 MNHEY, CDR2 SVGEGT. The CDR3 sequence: CASSPGGTDEFF. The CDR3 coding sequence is TGTGCCAGCAGCCCCGGGGGGACAGACGAGTTCTTC.

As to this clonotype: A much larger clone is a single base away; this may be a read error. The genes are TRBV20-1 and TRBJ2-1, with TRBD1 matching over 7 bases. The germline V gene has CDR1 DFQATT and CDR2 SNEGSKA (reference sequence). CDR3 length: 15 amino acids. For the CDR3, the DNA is TGCAGTGCTCGGCGGCCCGGGACAGTGCGCAATGAGCGGTTCTTC. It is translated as CSARRPGTVRNERFF.

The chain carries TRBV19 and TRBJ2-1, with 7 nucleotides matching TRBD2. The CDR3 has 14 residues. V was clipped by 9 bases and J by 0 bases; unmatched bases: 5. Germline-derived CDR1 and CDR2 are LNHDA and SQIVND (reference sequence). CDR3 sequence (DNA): TGTGCCAGCGGGAGGCCAGGCTCCTACAATGAGCAGTTCTTC. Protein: CASGRPGSYNEQFF. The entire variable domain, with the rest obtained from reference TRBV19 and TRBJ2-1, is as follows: DGGITQSPKYLFRKEGQNVTLSCEQNLNHDAMYWYRQDPGQGLRLIYYSQIVNDFQKGDIAEGYSVSREKKESFPLTVTSAQKNPTAFYLCASGRPGSYNEQFFGPGTRLTVL.

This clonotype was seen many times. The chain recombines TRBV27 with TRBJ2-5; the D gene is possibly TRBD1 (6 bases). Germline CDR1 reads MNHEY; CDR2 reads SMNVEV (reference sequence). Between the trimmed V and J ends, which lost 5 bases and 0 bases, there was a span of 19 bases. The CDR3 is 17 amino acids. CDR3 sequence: CASSPLLRGINQETQYF. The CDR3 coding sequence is TGTGCCAGCAGTCCGCTACTCAGGGGTATAAACCAAGAGACCCAGTACTTC.

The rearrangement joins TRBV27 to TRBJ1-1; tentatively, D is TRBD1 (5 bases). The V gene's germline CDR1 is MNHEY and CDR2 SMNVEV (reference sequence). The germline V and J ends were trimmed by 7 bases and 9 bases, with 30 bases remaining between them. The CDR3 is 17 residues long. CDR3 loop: CASTSFSVPEEGRKAFF. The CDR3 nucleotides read TGTGCCAGCACTTCTTTTTCGGTCCCTGAGGAGGGACGGAAAGCTTTCTTT.

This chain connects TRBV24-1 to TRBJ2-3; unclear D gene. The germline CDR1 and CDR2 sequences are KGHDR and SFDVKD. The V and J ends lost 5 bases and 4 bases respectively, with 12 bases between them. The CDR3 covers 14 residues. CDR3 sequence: CATSVGPPADTQYF. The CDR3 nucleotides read TGTGCCACCAGTGTTGGGCCCCCTGCAGATACGCAGTATTTT.

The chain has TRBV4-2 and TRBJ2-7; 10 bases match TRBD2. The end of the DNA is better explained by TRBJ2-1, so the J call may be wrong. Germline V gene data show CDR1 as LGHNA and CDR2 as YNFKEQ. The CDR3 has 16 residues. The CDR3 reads CASSQDSASGSYEQFF. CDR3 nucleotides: TGTGCCAGCAGCCAAGATAGCGCTAGCGGGAGCTACGAGCAGTTCTTC.

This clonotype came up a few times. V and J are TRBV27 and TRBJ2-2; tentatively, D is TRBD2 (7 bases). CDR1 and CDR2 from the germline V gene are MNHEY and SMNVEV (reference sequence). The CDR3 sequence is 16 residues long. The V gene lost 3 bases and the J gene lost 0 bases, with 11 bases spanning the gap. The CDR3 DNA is TGTGCCAGCAGTTTTCGGGGGGCCACGAACACCGGGGAGCTGTTTTTT. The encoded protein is CASSFRGATNTGELFF.

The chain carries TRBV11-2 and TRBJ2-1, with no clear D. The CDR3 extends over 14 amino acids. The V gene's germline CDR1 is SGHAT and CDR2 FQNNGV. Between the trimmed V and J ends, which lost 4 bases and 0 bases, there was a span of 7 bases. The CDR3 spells CASSSLTSYNEQFF. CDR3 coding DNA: TGTGCCAGCAGCTCCCTGACCTCCTACAATGAGCAGTTCTTC.

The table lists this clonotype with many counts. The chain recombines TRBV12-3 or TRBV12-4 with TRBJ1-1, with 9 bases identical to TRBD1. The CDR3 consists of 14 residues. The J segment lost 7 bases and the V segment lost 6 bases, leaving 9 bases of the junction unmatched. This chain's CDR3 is CASRPGQGVLEAFF. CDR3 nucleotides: TGTGCCAGCAGGCCGGGACAGGGAGTCCTTGAAGCTTTCTTT.

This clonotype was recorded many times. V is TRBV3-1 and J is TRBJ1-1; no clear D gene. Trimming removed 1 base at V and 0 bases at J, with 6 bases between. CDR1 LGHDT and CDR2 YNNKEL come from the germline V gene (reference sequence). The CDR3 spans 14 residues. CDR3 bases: TGTGCCAGCAGCCAAGGGGCCCTGAACACTGAAGCTTTCTTT. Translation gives CASSQGALNTEAFF.

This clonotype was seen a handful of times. This chain's CDR3 is CASSVDEGSLYGYTF. CDR3 nucleotides: TGTGCCAGCAGCGTAGATGAGGGGAGCCTCTATGGCTACACCTTC. The chain joins TRBV9 to TRBJ1-2, with D tentatively TRBD1 (5 bases). Trimming pared 0 bases from V and 4 bases from J, leaving 13 bases between. This CDR3 is built from 15 residues. Germline V lookup: CDR1 SGDLS, CDR2 YYNGEE.

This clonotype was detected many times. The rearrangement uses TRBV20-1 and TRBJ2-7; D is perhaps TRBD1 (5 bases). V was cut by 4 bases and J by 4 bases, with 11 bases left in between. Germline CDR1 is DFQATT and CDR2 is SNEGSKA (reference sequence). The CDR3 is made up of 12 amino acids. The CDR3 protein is CSATDTVYEQYF. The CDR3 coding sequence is TGCAGTGCTACGGACACCGTATACGAGCAGTACTTC.

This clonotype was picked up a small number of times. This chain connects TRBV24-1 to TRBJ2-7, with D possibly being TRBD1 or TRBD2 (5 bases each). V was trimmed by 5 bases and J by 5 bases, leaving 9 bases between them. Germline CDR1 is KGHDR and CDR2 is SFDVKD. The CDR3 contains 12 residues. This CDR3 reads CATSVSGHEQYF. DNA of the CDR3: TGTGCCACCAGTGTTTCGGGGCACGAGCAGTACTTC.

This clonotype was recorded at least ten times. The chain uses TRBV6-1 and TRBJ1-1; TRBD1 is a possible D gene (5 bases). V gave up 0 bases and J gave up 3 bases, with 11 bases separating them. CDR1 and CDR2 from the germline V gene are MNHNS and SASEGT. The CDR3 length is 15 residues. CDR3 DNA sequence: TGTGCCAGCAGTGAAGCGCGAGGAGGGGACACTGAAGCTTTCTTT. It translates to CASSEARGGDTEAFF.

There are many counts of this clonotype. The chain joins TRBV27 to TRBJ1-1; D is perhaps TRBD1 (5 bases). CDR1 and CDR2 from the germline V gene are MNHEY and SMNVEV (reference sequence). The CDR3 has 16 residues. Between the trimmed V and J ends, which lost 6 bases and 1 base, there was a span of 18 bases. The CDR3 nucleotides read TGTGCCAGCAGCGACAGTAGGGGCAGGGCGAACACTGAAGCTTTCTTT. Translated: CASSDSRGRANTEAFF.

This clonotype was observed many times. The CDR3 loop is CASSLDRDTIYF. The CDR3 DNA is TGTGCCAGCAGCTTAGATAGGGACACCATATATTTT. J is TRBJ1-3 and V is TRBV7-8, with unresolved D. The CDR3 totals 12 residues. Germline V gives CDR1 SGHVS, CDR2 FQNEAQ. V was pared by 1 base and J by 8 bases, with 6 bases between.

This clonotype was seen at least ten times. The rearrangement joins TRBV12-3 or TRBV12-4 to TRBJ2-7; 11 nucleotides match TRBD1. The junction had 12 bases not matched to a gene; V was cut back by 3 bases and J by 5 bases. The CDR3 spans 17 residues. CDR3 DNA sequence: TGTGCCAGCAGTTTTTTCTCCCGGGACAGGGGGAAGAACGAGCAGTACTTC. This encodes CASSFFSRDRGKNEQYF.

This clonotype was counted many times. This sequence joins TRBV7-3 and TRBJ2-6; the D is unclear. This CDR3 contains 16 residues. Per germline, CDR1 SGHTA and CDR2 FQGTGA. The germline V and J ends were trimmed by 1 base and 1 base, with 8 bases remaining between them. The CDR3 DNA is TGTGCCAGCAGCTTAAATATCTTATCTGGGGCCAACGTCCTGACTTTC. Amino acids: CASSLNILSGANVLTF.

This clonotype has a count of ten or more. The CDR3 nucleotides are TGCAGTGCTCCCATTAACAGGGGTGGCACTGAAGCTTTCTTT. This codes for CSAPINRGGTEAFF. The V call is TRBV20-1, the J call TRBJ1-1; 7 bases are a match to TRBD1. V trimming: 5 bases; J trimming: 4 bases; junction bases outside the gene matches: 10. The CDR3 spans 14 residues. The germline gives CDR1 DFQATT, CDR2 SNEGSKA (reference sequence).

The CDR3 DNA follows: TGTGCCAGTAAGGGGGTGGGAGTCGGCACAGATACGCAGTATTTT. This gives the protein CASKGVGVGTDTQYF. The chain combines TRBV19 with TRBJ2-3, with a possible D match to TRBD1 (6 bases). The CDR3 sequence is 15 residues long. Trimming left V 7 bases short and J 1 base short, with 15 bases between. In germline, CDR1 is LNHDA, CDR2 SQIVND (reference sequence).

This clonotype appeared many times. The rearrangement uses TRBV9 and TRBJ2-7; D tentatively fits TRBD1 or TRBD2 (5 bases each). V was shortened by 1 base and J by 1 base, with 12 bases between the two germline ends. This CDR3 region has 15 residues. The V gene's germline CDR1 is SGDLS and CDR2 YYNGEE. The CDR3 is CASSVMGLASYEQYF. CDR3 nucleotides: TGTGCCAGCAGCGTAATGGGGCTAGCATCCTACGAGCAGTACTTC. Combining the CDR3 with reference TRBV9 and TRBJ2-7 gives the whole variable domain DSGVTQTPKHLITATGQRVTLRCSPRSGDLSVYWYQQSLDQGLQFLIQYYNGEERAKGNILERFSAQQFPDLHSELNLSSLELGDSALYFCASSVMGLASYEQYFGPGTRLTVT.